Listed below are T cell receptor beta chains from one sample, sequenced in a study of cytomegalovirus exposure and HLA in healthy donors. Measured with immunoSEQ multiplex PCR; TCRdb has only the in-frame clones, and not every one. The data show 150,000 to 200,000 clones, approximately 71% seen once. What was sequenced was PBMCs. The receptors were sampled from a woman under 30 in good health and CMV-seropositive. The CDR3 runs from the conserved cysteine through the conserved F or W. Each record gives: J gene, D gene, V gene, clone size, CDR3 protein, CDR3 DNA. The D gene is left open where the match is weak. Expanded clones are given a class, and other clones once, few, many or no size at all.

J: TRBJ2-7; D: TRBD2; V: TRBV28; size: .; CDR3: CASSLLAGGSTYEQYF; DNA: TGTGCCAGCAGTTTATTAGCGGGAGGATCCACCTACGAGCAGTACTTC
J: TRBJ2-4; D: .; V: TRBV25-1; size: .; CDR3: CASSAPGSAKNIQYF; DNA: TGTGCCAGCAGTGCCCCAGGGTCCGCCAAAAACATTCAGTACTTC
J: TRBJ2-7; D: TRBD2; V: TRBV6-5; size: few; CDR3: CASSRMSGGYYEQYF; DNA: TGTGCCAGCAGCCGTATGAGCGGGGGATACTACGAGCAGTACTTC
J: TRBJ2-1; D: .; V: TRBV30; size: few; CDR3: CAWSWGGARASEQFF; DNA: TGTGCCTGGAGTTGGGGCGGAGCCAGGGCGAGTGAGCAGTTCTTC
J: TRBJ1-1; D: TRBD1; V: TRBV9; size: .; CDR3: CASSGQGQDTEAFF; DNA: TGTGCCAGCAGCGGGCAGGGACAGGACACTGAAGCTTTCTTT
J: TRBJ1-1; D: TRBD1; V: TRBV5-8; size: .; CDR3: CASSFKQGVMNTEAFF; DNA: TGTGCCAGCAGCTTCAAACAGGGGGTCATGAACACTGAAGCTTTCTTT
J: TRBJ1-2; D: TRBD1; V: TRBV4-2; size: .; CDR3: CASSQEAGQGPYGYTF; DNA: TGTGCCAGCAGCCAAGAGGCGGGACAGGGACCCTATGGCTACACCTTC
J: TRBJ2-1; D: TRBD2; V: TRBV7-9; size: few; CDR3: CASSFLRGVSDEQFF; DNA: TGTGCCAGCAGCTTTCTGCGGGGGGTGAGCGATGAGCAGTTCTTC
J: TRBJ2-3; D: .; V: TRBV7-9; size: .; CDR3: CASSTQGGTTDTQYF; DNA: TGTGCCAGCAGCACGCAGGGGGGAACCACAGATACGCAGTATTTT
J: TRBJ2-3; D: .; V: TRBV2; size: .; CDR3: CASSDPPAGTQYF; DNA: TGTGCCAGCAGTGACCCGCCAGCAGGGACGCAGTATTTT
J: TRBJ1-1; D: TRBD1; V: TRBV27; size: once; CDR3: CASSFRDRNTEAFF; DNA: TGTGCCAGCAGTTTCCGGGACAGGAACACTGAAGCTTTCTTT
J: TRBJ2-3; D: TRBD1; V: TRBV19; size: .; CDR3: CASSINRGTDTQYF; DNA: TGTGCCAGTAGTATCAACAGGGGAACAGATACGCAGTATTTT
J: TRBJ2-3; D: TRBD2; V: TRBV19; size: .; CDR3: CASSTLAGADTQYF; DNA: TGTGCCAGTAGTACCCTAGCGGGGGCAGATACGCAGTATTTT
J: TRBJ1-5; D: .; V: TRBV30; size: once; CDR3: CAWTQQGNQPQHF; DNA: TGTGCCTGGACCCAACAGGGTAATCAGCCCCAGCATTTT
J: TRBJ1-2; D: .; V: TRBV4-3; size: .; CDR3: CASSPEWDTLYGYTF; DNA: TGCGCCAGCAGTCCGGAGTGGGACACCCTCTATGGCTACACCTTC
J: TRBJ2-3; D: .; V: TRBV29-1; size: once; CDR3: CSVVLGISTDTQYF; DNA: TGCAGCGTCGTGCTAGGTATAAGCACAGATACGCAGTATTTT
J: TRBJ1-6; D: .; V: TRBV30; size: .; CDR3: CAWVSSYNSPLHF; DNA: TGTGCCTGGGTTTCCTCCTATAATTCCCCCCTCCACTTT
J: TRBJ2-1; D: .; V: TRBV10-3; size: .; CDR3: CATYSLGYNEQFF; DNA: TGTGCCACCTACAGTTTAGGCTACAATGAGCAGTTCTTC
J: TRBJ1-4; D: .; V: TRBV11-2; size: .; CDR3: CASSLADNQEKLFF; DNA: TGTGCCAGCAGCTTAGCGGACAACCAGGAAAAACTGTTTTTT
J: TRBJ2-7; D: .; V: TRBV28; size: .; CDR3: CASSPRHEQYF; DNA: TGTGCCAGCAGCCCTCGCCACGAGCAGTACTTC